This T cell receptor beta chain was captured by sequencing in a study of T cell repertoires in cytomegalovirus infection. Whole-study context: CMV infection together with matching HLA type was indicated by public TCR beta signatures.

This clonotype was detected many times. One entry per CDR3 protein results from TCRdb running MiXCR on the reads. Here the sample spans about 360,000 distinct CDR3 sequences, roughly 20% being singletons. In germline, CDR1 is LNHDA, CDR2 SQIVND (reference sequence). The V end was cut by 7 bases, the J end by 4 bases, with 7 bases between. The CDR3 loop spans 11 amino acids. Sequencing input: PBMCs. The V gene is TRBV19, the J gene TRBJ1-1; possibly TRBD1 for D (5 bases). The receptor's source is a human donor in good health (CMV status not recorded). Some clones in this sample may be carry-over from other donors' samples. CDR3 loop: CASKGATEAFF. CDR3 DNA: TGTGCCAGTAAAGGGGCCACTGAAGCTTTCTTT.